These 24 T cell receptor beta chains came from one sample sequenced in a study of T cell repertoires in cytomegalovirus infection. MiXCR, run by TCRdb on the reads, gives a single entry per CDR3 protein. The table includes around 750,000 distinct CDR3 sequences, approximately 32% detected once. The antigens of these receptors remain unknown. The sequencing used cultured CD8+ T cells from PBMCs, collected from culture after CMV antigen stimulation. The source of these receptors is a human donor in good health (CMV status not recorded). Some clones in this sample may be carry-over from other donors' samples.

The chain links TRBV12-3 or TRBV12-4 to TRBJ2-3; 7 positions agree with TRBD2. The CDR3 contains 12 residues. J lost 4 bases, V lost 10 bases, and 5 bases had no gene match. The CDR3 loop is CATGLGADTQYF. The CDR3 coding sequence is TGTGCCACTGGACTAGGGGCAGATACGCAGTATTTT.

V and J are TRBV6-5 and TRBJ1-1, with 8 positions matching TRBD1. Germline V gene lookup returns CDR1 MNHEY and CDR2 SVGAGI. This CDR3 spans 15 amino acids. V lost 4 bases and J lost 1; bases outside the gene matches: 5. In DNA form, the CDR3 reads TGTGCCAGCAGTTGGACAGGGAACGGGAACACTGAAGCTTTCTTT. It codes for CASSWTGNGNTEAFF.

The V and J genes are TRBV4-1 and TRBJ1-1, with 7 bases matching TRBD1. Germline values: CDR1 MGHRA, CDR2 YSYEKL. Losses at the gene ends were 5 bases for V and 1 base for J; bases not matched to a gene: 7. The CDR3 contains 15 residues. The CDR3 DNA follows: TGCGCCAGCAGCGACCACAGGGGCCCGAACACTGAAGCTTTCTTT. Amino acids: CASSDHRGPNTEAFF.

In its sample, this clonotype was seen a few times. The chain joins TRBV7-9 to TRBJ2-2; D is uncertain. V was shortened by 5 bases and J by 3 bases, with 10 bases between the two germline ends. From germline, CDR1 is SEHNR and CDR2 FQNEAQ (reference sequence). The CDR3 runs to 14 residues. The CDR3 coding sequence is TGTGCCAGCAGCAACCGGGTCGACACCGGGGAGCTGTTTTTT. Translated: CASSNRVDTGELFF.

This clonotype was seen repeatedly, ten times or more. The rearrangement uses TRBV6-1 and TRBJ1-5; D is perhaps TRBD1 (5 bases). V was clipped by 5 bases and J by 0 bases, with 11 bases between them. CDR1 is MNHNS and CDR2 is SASEGT in the germline V gene. This CDR3 is built from 15 residues. CDR3 DNA: TGTGCCAGCAGTCCACAGGTTTATAGCAATCAGCCCCAGCATTTT. This translates into CASSPQVYSNQPQHF.

The J gene is TRBJ2-3, the V gene TRBV24-1, with TRBD1 identical over 9 bases. Germline CDR1 reads KGHDR; CDR2 reads SFDVKD. The junction had 5 bases not matched to a gene; V was cut back by 6 bases and J by 2 bases. This CDR3 comprises 15 residues. The CDR3 loop reads CATSPGQGFTDTQYF. The CDR3 DNA follows: TGTGCCACCAGTCCGGGACAGGGATTCACAGATACGCAGTATTTT.

The chain links TRBV6-1 to TRBJ1-1; the D is unclear. There are 13 residues in the CDR3. The ends were cut back, 4 bases at V and 4 bases at J, with 10 bases in the middle. Germline-derived CDR1 and CDR2 are MNHNS and SASEGT. This CDR3 reads CASSGHWTTEAFF. DNA of the CDR3: TGTGCCAGCAGTGGACATTGGACCACTGAAGCTTTCTTT.

The chain links TRBV9 to TRBJ2-1, with D unclear. The V end lost 8 bases, the J end lost 6 bases, and 9 bases lay between the germline ends. Germline CDR1 SGDLS, CDR2 YYNGEE. The CDR3 extends over 11 amino acids. Written as DNA, the CDR3 is TGTGCCAGTGGGCAGGTCAATGAGCAGTTCTTC. It is translated as CASGQVNEQFF.

This clonotype was counted a few times. This chain uses TRBV4-1 with TRBJ2-5; TRBD1 matches 7 bases. The CDR3 covers 13 residues. The V gene end was trimmed by 4 bases and the J gene end by 5 bases; junction bases not matched to a gene: 4. Looked up from germline, CDR1 is MGHRA and CDR2 is YSYEKL. The CDR3 DNA sequence: TGCGCCAGCAGCCCACAGGGGTCTGAGACCCAGTACTTC. This gives the protein CASSPQGSETQYF.

The chain carries TRBV19 and TRBJ1-5; no reliable D call. V was pared by 4 bases and J by 3 bases, with 13 bases between. CDR1 and CDR2 from the germline V gene are LNHDA and SQIVND (reference sequence). This CDR3 has 15 amino acids. The CDR3 loop reads CASSTANGVNQPQHF. The CDR3 DNA is TGTGCCAGTAGTACCGCGAACGGGGTCAATCAGCCCCAGCATTTT.

The rearrangement uses TRBV7-3 and TRBJ1-2; 7 positions match TRBD1. V lost 3 bases and J lost 8; bases outside the gene matches: 6. Germline V lookup: CDR1 SGHTA, CDR2 FQGTGA. The CDR3 extends over 13 amino acids. CDR3 protein: CASSLGGGKGYTF. In nucleotides, the CDR3 is TGTGCCAGCAGCTTGGGAGGGGGCAAAGGCTACACCTTC.

This clonotype was found a few times. The rearrangement links TRBV27 to TRBJ2-1; D might be TRBD2 (6 bases). This CDR3 contains 18 residues. Germline lookup yields CDR1 MNHEY and CDR2 SMNVEV (reference sequence). Deletions cut 7 bases from V and 3 bases from J, with 25 bases between. The CDR3 loop reads CASIEAGLPTQSYNEQFF. The CDR3 nucleotides read TGTGCCAGCATAGAGGCGGGGCTTCCCACCCAAAGCTACAATGAGCAGTTCTTC.

V and J are TRBV12-3 or TRBV12-4 and TRBJ2-1, with a possible D match to TRBD1 (6 bases). The CDR3 is made up of 13 amino acids. Trimming shortened V by 9 bases and J by 5 bases, and 14 bases separated the two germline ends. The CDR3 sequence: CASTGPGNNEQFF. The DNA of the CDR3 is TGTGCCAGTACAGGGCCCGGGAACAATGAGCAGTTCTTC.

This sequence joins TRBV19 and TRBJ2-2, with 8 bases fitting TRBD1. CDR3 length equals 15 residues. V gave up 7 bases and J gave up 6 bases; unmatched junction bases: 10. Germline V gene lookup returns CDR1 LNHDA and CDR2 SQIVND (reference sequence). The CDR3 DNA is TGTGCCAGTACCATAGACAGGGGAAACGCCGGGGAGCTGTTTTTT. Translation: CASTIDRGNAGELFF. Full variable domain (rest looked up from reference TRBV19 and TRBJ2-2): DGGITQSPKYLFRKEGQNVTLSCEQNLNHDAMYWYRQDPGQGLRLIYYSQIVNDFQKGDIAEGYSVSREKKESFPLTVTSAQKNPTAFYLCASTIDRGNAGELFFGEGSRLTVL.

The rearrangement links TRBV14 to TRBJ2-1; no firm D call. The CDR3 has 15 amino acids. Germline V gene sequence: CDR1 SGHDN, CDR2 FVKESK. Trimming left V 4 bases short and J 0 bases short, with 10 bases between. In DNA form, the CDR3 reads TGTGCCAGCAGCCCCACACTATTCTCCTACAATGAGCAGTTCTTC. This sequence encodes CASSPTLFSYNEQFF.

This clonotype was detected only a few times. The chain has TRBV5-4 and TRBJ2-7; perhaps D is TRBD1 or TRBD2 (6 bases each). Trimming cost V 3 bases and J 5 bases, with 9 bases left between them. CDR1 and CDR2 (germline): SGHNT, YYREEE (reference sequence). The CDR3 covers 12 residues. In nucleotides, the CDR3 is TGTGCCAGCAGCTGGGGGGACAACGAGCAGTACTTC. It translates to CASSWGDNEQYF.

There are many counts of this clonotype. V and J are TRBV7-2 and TRBJ2-1; TRBD2 agrees at 10 bases. Germline V gene sequence: CDR1 SGHTA, CDR2 FQGNSA. This CDR3 has 18 residues. Trimming at V came to 1 base and at J to 4 bases, leaving 10 bases not matched to a gene. The CDR3 nucleotides are TGTGCCAGCAGCTTAGGTCGGGCTAGCGGGGGACCGTACAATGAGCAGTTCTTC. Encoded protein: CASSLGRASGGPYNEQFF.

The chain uses TRBV6-5 and TRBJ2-3; D assignment may be TRBD1 or TRBD2 (6 bases each). This CDR3 comprises 17 residues. Germline V gene sequence: CDR1 MNHEY, CDR2 SVGAGI. V lost 2 bases, J lost 0 bases, and 15 bases lay in between. In DNA form, the CDR3 reads TGTGCCAGCAGTTACCTAAGCCAGGGGAGGAGCACAGATACGCAGTATTTT. Translated, it gives CASSYLSQGRSTDTQYF.

This clonotype was recorded many times. The chain links TRBV7-6 to TRBJ2-2; D call uncertain. The CDR3 runs to 14 residues. Deletions cut 1 base from V and 0 bases from J, with 3 bases between. Germline V lookup: CDR1 SGHVS, CDR2 FNYEAQ. CDR3 DNA sequence: TGTGCCAGCAGCTTAGAACCGAACACCGGGGAGCTGTTTTTT. Protein: CASSLEPNTGELFF.

This clonotype was detected many times. The chain joins TRBV7-2 to TRBJ2-5; D might be TRBD1 (6 bases). CDR3 length equals 16 residues. Per the germline V gene, CDR1 is SGHTA and CDR2 is FQGNSA. V was cut by 5 bases and J by 2 bases, with 18 bases left in between. The CDR3, as DNA: TGTGCCAGCAGCCTAGGGACACTAGTGAAACAAGAGACCCAGTACTTC. This sequence encodes CASSLGTLVKQETQYF.

In this sample, this clonotype turned up many times. The chain uses TRBV7-3 and TRBJ2-1; 13 nucleotides align to TRBD2. V lost 4 bases to trimming and J lost 8 bases; unmatched junction nucleotides: 11. CDR1 and CDR2 from the germline V gene are SGHTA and FQGTGA. This CDR3 is built from 17 residues. As DNA, the CDR3 is TGTGCCAGCAGCTCGGGGACTAGCGGGGCCCTTTCTCATGAGCAGTTCTTC. Encoded protein: CASSSGTSGALSHEQFF.

The V gene is TRBV12-3 or TRBV12-4, the J gene TRBJ2-7, with D perhaps matching TRBD1 (6 bases). With 7 bases removed from V and 0 bases from J, the gap between germline ends came to 13 bases. This CDR3 comprises 14 residues. CDR3 residues: CASNPTGSSYEQYF. The CDR3, as DNA: TGTGCCAGCAATCCCACAGGGAGCTCCTACGAGCAGTACTTC.

J is TRBJ1-5 and V is TRBV5-4; D uncertain. The germline V gene has CDR1 SGHNT and CDR2 YYREEE (reference sequence). This CDR3 is 14 amino acids long. Trimming left V 3 bases short and J 6 bases short, with 13 bases between. The CDR3 region has the DNA TGTGCCAGCAGCTACGGGCCGGGCCCTCAGCCCCAGCATTTT. Encoded protein: CASSYGPGPQPQHF.

This chain joins TRBV7-8 and TRBJ2-2; no clear D gene. This CDR3 is built from 15 residues. The V gene's germline CDR1 is SGHVS and CDR2 FQNEAQ. Trimming cost V 2 bases and J 5 bases, with 12 bases left between them. The CDR3 loop is CASSLFLGSTGELFF. The DNA of the CDR3 is TGTGCCAGCAGCTTATTTTTGGGCTCGACCGGGGAGCTGTTTTTT.